This TCR beta chain originates from a study of T cell responses to AZD1222 COVID-19 vaccine. The trim removed 1 base at V and 6 bases at J, leaving 2 bases unmatched. Germline V gene sequence: CDR1 LGHDT, CDR2 YNNKEL (reference sequence). The CDR3 has 13 amino acids. The repertoire was sequenced with immunoSEQ multiplex PCR; TCRdb's copy has only in-frame clones and lacks some. The sample has around 120,000 clones, about 87% seen once. The source is an adult in good health. Material: peripheral blood, obtained on day 0 of AZD1222 vaccination. V is TRBV3-1 (or the pseudogene TRBV3-2) and J is TRBJ1-1, with 7 nucleotides matching TRBD1. The CDR3 here is CASSQGQGPEAFF. CDR3 coding DNA: TGTGCCAGCAGCCAAGGACAGGGCCCTGAAGCTTTCTTT.